This entry describes one T cell receptor beta chain. What it binds is not known. The germline V gene encodes CDR1 LGHNA and CDR2 YNFKEQ. The CDR3 is made up of 16 amino acids. V dropped 0 bases and J dropped 1; count of bases not matched to a gene: 0. This sample is drawn from a study of cytomegalovirus exposure and HLA in healthy donors. Points from the study as a whole: High sensitivity and specificity were reportedly achieved when the classifier diagnosed cytomegalovirus status. HLA allele associations emerged for around 15,000 TCR beta sequences in a later analysis, at 0.05 false discovery rate.

With 60 Vbeta and 13 Jbeta primers, the PCR was carried out. Here immunoSEQ multiplex PCR was the method, and the copy in TCRdb shows in-frame clones only, minus some. The sample consists of about 130,000 clones, 60% to 80% of them appearing once. The TCR sequence derives from a woman aged 50 to 60 in good health and CMV-seronegative. This chain connects TRBV4-2 to TRBJ2-3; 11 nucleotides align to TRBD2. The specimen sequenced was PBMCs. CDR3: CASSQELAGGTDTQYF. The CDR3 coding sequence is TGTGCCAGCAGCCAAGAACTAGCGGGGGGCACAGATACGCAGTATTTT.